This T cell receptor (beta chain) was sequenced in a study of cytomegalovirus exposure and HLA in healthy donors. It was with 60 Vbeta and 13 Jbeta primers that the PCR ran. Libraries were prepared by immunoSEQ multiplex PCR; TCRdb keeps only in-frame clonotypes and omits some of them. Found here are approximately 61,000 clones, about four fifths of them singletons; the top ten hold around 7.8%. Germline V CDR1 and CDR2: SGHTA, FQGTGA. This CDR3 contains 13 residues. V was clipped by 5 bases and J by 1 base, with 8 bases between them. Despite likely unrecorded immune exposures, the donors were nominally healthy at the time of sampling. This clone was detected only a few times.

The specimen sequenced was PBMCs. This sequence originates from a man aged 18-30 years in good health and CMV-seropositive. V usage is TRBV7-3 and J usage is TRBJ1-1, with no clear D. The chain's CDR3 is CASSAGQNTEAFF. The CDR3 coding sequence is TGTGCCAGCAGCGCAGGCCAGAACACTGAAGCTTTCTTT.